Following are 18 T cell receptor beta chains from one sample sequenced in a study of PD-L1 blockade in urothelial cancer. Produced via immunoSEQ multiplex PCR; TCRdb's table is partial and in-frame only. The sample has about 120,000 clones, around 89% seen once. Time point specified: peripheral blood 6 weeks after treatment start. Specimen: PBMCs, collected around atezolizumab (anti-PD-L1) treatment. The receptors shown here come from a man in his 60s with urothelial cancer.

CDR3: CASSVEGQGTDEQYF. The CDR3 region has the DNA TGTGCCAGCAGCGTAGAAGGACAGGGTACCGACGAGCAGTACTTC. This chain uses TRBV9 with TRBJ2-7; 8 bases are shared with TRBD1. V dropped 0 bases and J dropped 5; count of bases not matched to a gene: 7. CDR1 is SGDLS and CDR2 is YYNGEE in the germline V gene. The CDR3 is made up of 15 amino acids.

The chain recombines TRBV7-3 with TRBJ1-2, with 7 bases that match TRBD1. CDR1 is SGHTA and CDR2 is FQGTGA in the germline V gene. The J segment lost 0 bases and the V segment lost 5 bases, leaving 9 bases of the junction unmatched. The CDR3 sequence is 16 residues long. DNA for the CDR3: TGTGCCAGCAGCCCCTCTGGACAGGCGACTAACTATGGCTACACCTTC. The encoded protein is CASSPSGQATNYGYTF.

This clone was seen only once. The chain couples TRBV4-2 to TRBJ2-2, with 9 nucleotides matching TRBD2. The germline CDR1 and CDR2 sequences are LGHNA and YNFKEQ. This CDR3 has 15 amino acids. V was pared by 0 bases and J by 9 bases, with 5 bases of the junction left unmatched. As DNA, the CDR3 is TGTGCCAGCAGCCAAGATCCAGCGGGAGGATGGGAGCTGTTTTTT. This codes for CASSQDPAGGWELFF.

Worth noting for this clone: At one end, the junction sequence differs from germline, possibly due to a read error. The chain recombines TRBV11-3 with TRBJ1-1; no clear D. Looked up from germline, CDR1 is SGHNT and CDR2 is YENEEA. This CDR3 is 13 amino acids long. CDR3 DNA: TGTGCCAGCAGCTTAAAGGAGAACGCTGAAGCTTTCTTT. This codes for CASSLKENAEAFF.

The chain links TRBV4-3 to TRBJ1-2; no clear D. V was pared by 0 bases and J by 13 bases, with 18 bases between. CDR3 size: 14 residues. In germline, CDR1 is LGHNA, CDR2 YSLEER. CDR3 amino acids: CASSQDQAGKSATF. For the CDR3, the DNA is TGCGCCAGCAGCCAAGACCAGGCGGGAAAGAGTGCCACCTTC.

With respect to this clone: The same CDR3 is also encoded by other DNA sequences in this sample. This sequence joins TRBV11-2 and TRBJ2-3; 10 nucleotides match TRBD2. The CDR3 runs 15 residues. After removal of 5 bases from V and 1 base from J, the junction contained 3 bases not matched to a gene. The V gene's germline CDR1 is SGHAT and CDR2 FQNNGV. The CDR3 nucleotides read TGTGCCAGCAGCCCCCTAGCGGGAGGCACAGATACGCAGTATTTT. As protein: CASSPLAGGTDTQYF. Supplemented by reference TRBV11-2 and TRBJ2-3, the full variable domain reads EAGVAQSPRYKIIEKRQSVAFWCNPISGHATLYWYQQILGQGPKLLIQFQNNGVVDDSQLPKDRFSAERLKGVDSTLKIQPAKLEDSAVYLCASSPLAGGTDTQYFGPGTRLTVL.

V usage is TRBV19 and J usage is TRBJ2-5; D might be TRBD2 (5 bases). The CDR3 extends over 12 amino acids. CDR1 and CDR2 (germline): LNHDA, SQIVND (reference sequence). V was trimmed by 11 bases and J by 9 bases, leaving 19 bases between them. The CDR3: CAAGYPGAAQYF. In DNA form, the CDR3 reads TGTGCCGCGGGTTACCCCGGTGCGGCCCAGTACTTC.

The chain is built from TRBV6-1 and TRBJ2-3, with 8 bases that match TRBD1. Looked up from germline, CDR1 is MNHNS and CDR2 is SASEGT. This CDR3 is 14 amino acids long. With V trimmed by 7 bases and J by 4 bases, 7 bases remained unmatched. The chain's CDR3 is CASIARGPADTQYF. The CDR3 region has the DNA TGTGCCAGCATTGCCAGGGGGCCCGCAGATACGCAGTATTTT.

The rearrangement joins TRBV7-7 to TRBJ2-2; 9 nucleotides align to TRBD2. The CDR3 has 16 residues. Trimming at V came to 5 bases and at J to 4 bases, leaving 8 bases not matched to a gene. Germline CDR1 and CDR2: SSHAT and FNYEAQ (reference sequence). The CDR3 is CASSPLAGVTTGELFF. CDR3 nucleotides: TGTGCCAGCAGCCCATTAGCGGGGGTAACCACCGGGGAGCTGTTTTTT.

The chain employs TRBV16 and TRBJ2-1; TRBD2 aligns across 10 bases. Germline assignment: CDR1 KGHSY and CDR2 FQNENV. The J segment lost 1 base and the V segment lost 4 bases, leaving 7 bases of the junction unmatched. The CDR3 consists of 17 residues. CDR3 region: CASSLSLAGGSYNEQFF. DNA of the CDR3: TGTGCCAGCAGCCTCAGTTTAGCGGGAGGTTCCTACAATGAGCAGTTCTTC.

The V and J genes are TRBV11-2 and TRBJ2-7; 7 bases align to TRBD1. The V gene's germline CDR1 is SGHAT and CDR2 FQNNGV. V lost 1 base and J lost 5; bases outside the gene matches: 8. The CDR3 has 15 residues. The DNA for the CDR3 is TGTGCCAGCAGCTTAGGGAAGGGGGCCCCCAACGAGCAGTACTTC. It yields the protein CASSLGKGAPNEQYF.

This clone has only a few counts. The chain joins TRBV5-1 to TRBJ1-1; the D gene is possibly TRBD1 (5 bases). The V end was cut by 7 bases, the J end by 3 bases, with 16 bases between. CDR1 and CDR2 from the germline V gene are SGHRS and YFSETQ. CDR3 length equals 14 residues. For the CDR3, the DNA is TGCGCCAGCTCCGGGGGAGGGGTTGACACTGAAGCTTTCTTT. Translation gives CASSGGGVDTEAFF.

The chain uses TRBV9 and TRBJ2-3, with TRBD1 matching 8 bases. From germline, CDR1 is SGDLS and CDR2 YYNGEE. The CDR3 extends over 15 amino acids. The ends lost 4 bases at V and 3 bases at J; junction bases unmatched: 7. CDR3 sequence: CASSPRTGSTDTQYF. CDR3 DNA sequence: TGTGCCAGCAGCCCCCGGACAGGGAGTACAGATACGCAGTATTTT.

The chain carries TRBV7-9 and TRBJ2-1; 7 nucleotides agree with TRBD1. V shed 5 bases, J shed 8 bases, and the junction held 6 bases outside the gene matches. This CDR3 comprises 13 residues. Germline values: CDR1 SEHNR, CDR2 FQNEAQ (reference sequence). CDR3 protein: CASSVGTVDEQFF. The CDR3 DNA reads TGTGCCAGCAGCGTTGGGACAGTGGATGAGCAGTTCTTC.

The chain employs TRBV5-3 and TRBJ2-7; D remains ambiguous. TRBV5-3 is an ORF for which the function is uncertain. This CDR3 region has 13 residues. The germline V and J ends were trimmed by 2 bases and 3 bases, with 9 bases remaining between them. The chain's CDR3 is CARSFGHHYEQYF. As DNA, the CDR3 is TGTGCCAGAAGCTTTGGCCACCACTACGAGCAGTACTTC.

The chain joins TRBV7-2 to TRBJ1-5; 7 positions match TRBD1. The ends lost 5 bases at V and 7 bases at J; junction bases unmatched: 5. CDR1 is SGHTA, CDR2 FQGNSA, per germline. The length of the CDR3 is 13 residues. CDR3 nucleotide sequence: TGTGCCAGCAGCCTTGACAGGGAACAGCCCCAGCATTTT. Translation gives CASSLDREQPQHF.

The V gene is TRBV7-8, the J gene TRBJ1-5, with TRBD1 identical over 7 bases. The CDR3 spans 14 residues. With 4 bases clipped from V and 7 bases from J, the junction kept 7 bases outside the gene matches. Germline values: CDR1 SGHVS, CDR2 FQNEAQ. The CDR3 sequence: CASSSTRGEQPQHF. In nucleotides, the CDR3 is TGTGCCAGCAGCTCCACCAGGGGGGAACAGCCCCAGCATTTT.

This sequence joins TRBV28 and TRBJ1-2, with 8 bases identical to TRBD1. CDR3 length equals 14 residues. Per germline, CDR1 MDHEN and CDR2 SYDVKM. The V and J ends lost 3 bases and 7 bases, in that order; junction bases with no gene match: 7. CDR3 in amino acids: CASSLWEQGGGYTF. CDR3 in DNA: TGTGCCAGCAGTTTGTGGGAACAGGGGGGTGGCTACACCTTC.